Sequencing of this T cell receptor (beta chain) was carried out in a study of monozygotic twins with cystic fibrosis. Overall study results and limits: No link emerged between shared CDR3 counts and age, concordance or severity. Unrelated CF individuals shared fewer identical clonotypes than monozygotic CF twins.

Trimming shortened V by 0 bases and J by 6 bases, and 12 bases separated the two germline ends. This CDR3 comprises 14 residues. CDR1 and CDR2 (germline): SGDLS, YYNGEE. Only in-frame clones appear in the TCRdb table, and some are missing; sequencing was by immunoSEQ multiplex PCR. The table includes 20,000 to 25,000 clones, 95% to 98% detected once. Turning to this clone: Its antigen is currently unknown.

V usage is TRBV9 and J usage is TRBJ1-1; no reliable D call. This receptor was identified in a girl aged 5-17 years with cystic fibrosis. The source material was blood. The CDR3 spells CASSVAGSTSEAFF. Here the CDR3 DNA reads TGTGCCAGCAGCGTAGCAGGCAGTACCTCTGAAGCTTTCTTT. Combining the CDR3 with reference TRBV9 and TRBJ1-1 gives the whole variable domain DSGVTQTPKHLITATGQRVTLRCSPRSGDLSVYWYQQSLDQGLQFLIQYYNGEERAKGNILERFSAQQFPDLHSELNLSSLELGDSALYFCASSVAGSTSEAFFGQGTRLTVV.